This T cell receptor beta chain stems from a study of cytomegalovirus exposure and HLA in healthy donors. General study results and limits: Excluded: some indistinguishable V segments such as TRBV6-2 and TRBV6-3. Analysis performed later found more than 15,000 TCR beta sequences associated with HLA alleles at 0.05 false discovery rate. A highly shared variant cluster was judged a likely technical artifact.

A remark on this clone: Antigen specificity is unknown.

The CDR3 sequence is 18 residues long. Germline CDR1 is SQVTM and CDR2 is ANQGSEA. The junction had 15 bases not matched to a gene; V was cut back by 3 bases and J by 3 bases. Researchers ran the PCR with 60 Vbeta and 13 Jbeta primers. Here immunoSEQ multiplex PCR was the method, and the copy in TCRdb shows in-frame clones only, minus some. The data show about 40,000 clones, over 55% seen once. Despite likely unrecorded immune exposures, the donors were nominally healthy at the time of sampling. The receptor comes from a man in his 60s in good health and CMV-seropositive. The sample was PBMCs. The chain combines TRBV29-1 with TRBJ1-4; 8 positions agree with TRBD1. Here the CDR3 reads CSVDCFGQGAEANEKLFF. As DNA, the CDR3 is TGCAGCGTTGACTGCTTTGGGCAGGGGGCAGAGGCTAATGAAAAACTGTTTTTT. The whole variable domain, filled in from reference TRBV29-1 and TRBJ1-4, reads SAVISQKPSRDICQRGTSLTIQCQVDSQVTMMFWYRQQPGQSLTLIATANQGSEATYESGFVIDKFPISRPNLTFSTLTVSNMSPEDSSIYLCSVDCFGQGAEANEKLFFGSGTQLSVL.